This TCR beta chain is drawn from a study of read filtering for tumor transcriptome and immune sequencing. Molecular barcoded adaptors covering alpha/delta and beta/gamma chains were used on approximately 400 ng RNA. One entry per CDR3 protein, called by TCRdb with MiXCR from the reads. The data contain 85,000 or so distinct CDR3 sequences, roughly an eighth of them singletons. The sample holds many counts of this clonotype. The V segment lost 4 bases and the J segment 10 bases; nucleotides outside the gene matches: 9. CDR1 and CDR2 (germline): SGHRS, YFSETQ. The CDR3 is made up of 15 amino acids. Sequencing was carried out using a population of CD138-negative cells sorted from bone marrow. The clonotype was recovered from a donor aged 40 or over with multiple myeloma. The V gene is TRBV5-1, the J gene TRBJ2-1; 12 bases fit TRBD2. The CDR3 is CASSPRLAGEDEQFF. As DNA, the CDR3 is TGCGCCAGCAGCCCCAGACTAGCGGGAGAAGACGAGCAGTTCTTC. The full variable domain, with the rest looked up from reference TRBV5-1 and TRBJ2-1, is KAGVTQTPRYLIKTRGQQVTLSCSPISGHRSVSWYQQTPGQGLQFLFEYFSETQRNKGNFPGRFSGRQFSNSRSEMNVSTLELGDSALYLCASSPRLAGEDEQFFGPGTRLTVL.